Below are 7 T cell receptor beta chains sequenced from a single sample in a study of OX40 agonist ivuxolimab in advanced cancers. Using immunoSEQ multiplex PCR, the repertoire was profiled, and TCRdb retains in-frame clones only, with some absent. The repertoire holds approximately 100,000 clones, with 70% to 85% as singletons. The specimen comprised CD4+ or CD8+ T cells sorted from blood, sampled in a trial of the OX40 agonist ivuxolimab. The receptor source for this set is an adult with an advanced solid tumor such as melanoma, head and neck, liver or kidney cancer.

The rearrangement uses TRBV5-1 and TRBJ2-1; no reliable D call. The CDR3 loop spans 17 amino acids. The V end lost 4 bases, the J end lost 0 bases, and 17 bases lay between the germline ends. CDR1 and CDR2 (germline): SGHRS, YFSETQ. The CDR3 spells CASSPGYSSASYNEQFF. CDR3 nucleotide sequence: TGCGCCAGCAGCCCCGGTTACAGCTCTGCCTCCTACAATGAGCAGTTCTTC.

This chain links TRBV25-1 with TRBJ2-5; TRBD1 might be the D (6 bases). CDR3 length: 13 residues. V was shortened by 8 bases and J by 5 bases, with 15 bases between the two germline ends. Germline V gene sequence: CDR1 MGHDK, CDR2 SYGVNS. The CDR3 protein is CASRDTGRETQYF. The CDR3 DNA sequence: TGTGCCAGCCGGGACACGGGAAGGGAGACCCAGTACTTC.

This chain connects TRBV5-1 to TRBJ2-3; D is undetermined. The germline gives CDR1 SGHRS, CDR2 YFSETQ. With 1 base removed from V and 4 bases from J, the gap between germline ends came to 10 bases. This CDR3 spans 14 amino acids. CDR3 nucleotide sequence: TGCGCCAGCAGCTTGTCGACGAACGCAGATACGCAGTATTTT. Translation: CASSLSTNADTQYF.

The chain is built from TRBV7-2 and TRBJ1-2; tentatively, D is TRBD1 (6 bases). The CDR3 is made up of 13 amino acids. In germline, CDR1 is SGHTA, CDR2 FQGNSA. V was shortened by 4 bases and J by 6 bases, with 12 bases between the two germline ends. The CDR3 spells CASSSGQTHGYTF. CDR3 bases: TGTGCCAGCAGCTCCGGACAGACTCATGGCTACACCTTC. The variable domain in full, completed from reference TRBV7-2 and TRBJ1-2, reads GAGVSQSPSNKVTEKGKDVELRCDPISGHTALYWYRQSLGQGLEFLIYFQGNSAPDKSGLPSDRFSAERTGGSVSTLTIQRTQQEDSAVYLCASSSGQTHGYTFGSGTRLTVV.

This CDR3 is CASSQGGDDQPQHF. CDR3 bases: TGCGCCAGCAGTCAGGGAGGGGACGATCAGCCCCAGCATTTT. The rearrangement joins TRBV23-1 to TRBJ1-5; the D gene is possibly TRBD1 (5 bases). TRBV23-1 is an ORF, and what it does is uncertain. The CDR3 contains 14 residues. V was trimmed by 3 bases and J by 5 bases, leaving 11 bases between them.

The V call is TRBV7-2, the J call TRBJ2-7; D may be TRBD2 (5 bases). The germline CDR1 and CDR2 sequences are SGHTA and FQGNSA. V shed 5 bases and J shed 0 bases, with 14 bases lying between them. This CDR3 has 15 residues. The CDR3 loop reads CASSLSERSSYEQYF. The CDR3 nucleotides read TGTGCCAGCAGCCTTAGCGAGCGGAGCTCCTACGAGCAGTACTTC.

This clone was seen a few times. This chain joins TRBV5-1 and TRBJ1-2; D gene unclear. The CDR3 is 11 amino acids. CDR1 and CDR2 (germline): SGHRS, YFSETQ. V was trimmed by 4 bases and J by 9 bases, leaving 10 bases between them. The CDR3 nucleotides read TGCGCCAGCAGCGAGTATAACCGCTACACCTTC. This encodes CASSEYNRYTF.